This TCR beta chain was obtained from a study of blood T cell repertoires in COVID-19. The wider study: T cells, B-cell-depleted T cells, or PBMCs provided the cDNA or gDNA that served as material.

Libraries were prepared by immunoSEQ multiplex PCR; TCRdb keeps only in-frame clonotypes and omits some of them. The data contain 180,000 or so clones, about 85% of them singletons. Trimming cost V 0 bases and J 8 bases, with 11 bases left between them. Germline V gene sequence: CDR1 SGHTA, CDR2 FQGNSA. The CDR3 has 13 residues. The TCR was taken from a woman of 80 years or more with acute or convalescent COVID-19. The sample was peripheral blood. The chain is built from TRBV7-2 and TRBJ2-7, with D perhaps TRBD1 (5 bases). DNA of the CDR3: TGTGCCAGCAGCTTAGCCCCCGGACACCAGCAGTACTTC. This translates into CASSLAPGHQQYF.